This is a list of T cell receptor beta chains from one sample in a study of OX40 agonist ivuxolimab in advanced cancers. Only in-frame clones appear in the TCRdb table, and some are missing; sequencing was by immunoSEQ multiplex PCR. The sample records about 100,000 clones, approximately 90% being singletons. Specimen: CD4+ or CD8+ T cells sorted from blood, collected in a trial of the OX40 agonist ivuxolimab. These receptors all come from an adult with an advanced solid tumor such as melanoma, head and neck, liver or kidney cancer. Each CDR3 is given with its conserved first and last residue. A D gene is named only where the DNA matches it firmly. Some rows have no size entry. The others give once, few or many, or a class for an expanded clone.

d_call	v_call	j_call	clone_size	cdr3_aa	cdr3_nt
-	TRBV7-6	TRBJ1-1	-	CASSQQVNTEAFF	TGTGCCAGCAGTCAACAGGTGAACACTGAAGCTTTCTTT
TRBD2	TRBV19	TRBJ2-1	-	CASSLGLAGGKSSYNEQFF	TGTGCCAGTAGTCTTGGACTAGCGGGGGGAAAAAGCTCCTACAATGAGCAGTTCTTC
-	TRBV7-2	TRBJ1-2	-	CASSERREVYTF	TGTGCCAGCAGCGAACGACGGGAGGTCTACACCTTC
-	TRBV14	TRBJ2-5	-	CASSPRKGAETQYF	TGTGCCAGCAGCCCCAGAAAGGGCGCAGAGACCCAGTACTTC
TRBD1	TRBV5-1	TRBJ1-2	-	CASSLTGVYGYTF	TGCGCCAGCAGCTTGACAGGGGTATATGGCTACACCTTC
-	TRBV21-1	TRBJ1-2	-	CASSKVGQGRGYTF	TGTGCCAGCAGCAAGGTGGGACAGGGACGGGGCTACACCTTC
TRBD1	TRBV7-2	TRBJ2-6	-	CASSPTGVTGANVLTF	TGTGCCAGCAGTCCTACAGGGGTAACTGGGGCCAACGTCCTGACTTTC
TRBD2	TRBV7-2	TRBJ2-2	-	CASSETSGGAAGELFF	TGTGCCAGCAGCGAGACTAGCGGGGGGGCCGCCGGGGAGCTGTTTTTT
-	TRBV10-3	TRBJ1-5	-	CAISDSTTNQPQHF	TGTGCCATCAGTGACAGTACTACCAATCAGCCCCAGCATTTT
-	TRBV10-3	TRBJ2-7	-	CAIRGTLSSYEQYF	TGTGCCATCAGGGGGACTCTTAGCTCCTACGAGCAGTACTTC
TRBD1	TRBV2	TRBJ1-2	-	CASRGQGAFYGYTF	TGTGCCAGCAGGGGACAGGGGGCGTTCTATGGCTACACCTTC
TRBD1	TRBV5-1	TRBJ1-4	once	CASSPGTGGVKLFF	TGCGCCAGCAGCCCCGGGACAGGGGGAGTAAAACTGTTTTTT
-	TRBV6-5	TRBJ1-2	-	CASGESALYGYTF	TGTGCCAGCGGCGAGTCGGCGCTATATGGCTACACCTTC
TRBD1	TRBV28	TRBJ2-2	-	CASSPGQGNGELFF	TGTGCCAGCAGCCCGGGACAGGGGAACGGGGAGCTGTTTTTT
-	TRBV7-6	TRBJ2-3	-	CASSRGGGDTQYF	TGTGCCAGCAGCCGAGGGGGTGGTGATACGCAGTATTTT
-	TRBV30	TRBJ1-1	-	CAWQNKGMGTIAEAFF	TGTGCCTGGCAAAACAAAGGGATGGGAACTATTGCTGAAGCTTTCTTT
-	TRBV7-2	TRBJ1-4	-	CASSLSGLTNEKLFF	TGTGCCAGCAGCTTAAGTGGGTTAACTAATGAAAAACTGTTTTTT
TRBD2	TRBV5-1	TRBJ2-3	-	CASSPLSGGITDTQYF	TGCGCCAGCAGCCCCCTCAGCGGGGGGATCACAGATACGCAGTATTTT
-	TRBV28	TRBJ2-7	once	CASSFPQGTYEQYF	TGTGCCAGCAGTTTTCCTCAGGGAACCTACGAGCAGTACTTC
TRBD1	TRBV5-1	TRBJ1-2	-	CASSTGTGEGYGYTF	TGCGCCAGCAGCACAGGGACAGGGGAGGGCTATGGCTACACCTTC
-	TRBV6-5	TRBJ2-3	-	CASRLGDTQYF	TGTGCCAGCCGACTAGGAGATACGCAGTATTTT
TRBD1	TRBV9	TRBJ1-6	-	CASSVEGQGGSPLHF	TGTGCCAGCAGCGTAGAGGGACAGGGGGGTTCACCCCTCCACTTT
TRBD1	TRBV15	TRBJ2-7	-	CATSRVPGGDEQYF	TGTGCCACCAGCAGAGTCCCAGGGGGAGACGAGCAGTACTTC
-	TRBV5-1	TRBJ2-7	once	CASSLASGFNEQYF	TGCGCCAGCAGCTTGGCCAGCGGGTTCAACGAGCAGTACTTC
-	TRBV30	TRBJ2-3	-	CAWSESTDTQYF	TGTGCCTGGAGTGAGAGCACAGATACGCAGTATTTT
-	TRBV7-3	TRBJ2-1	-	CASSLAAGEQFF	TGTGCCAGCAGCTTAGCCGCGGGTGAGCAGTTCTTC
TRBD1	TRBV19	TRBJ1-1	few	CASVGQAAGDTEAFF	TGTGCCAGTGTGGGACAGGCTGCAGGGGACACTGAAGCTTTCTTT
TRBD2	TRBV25-1	TRBJ2-2	-	CASSESRLAGGPLFF	TGTGCCAGCAGTGAATCAAGGCTAGCGGGGGGTCCACTGTTTTTT
TRBD2	TRBV9	TRBJ2-5	once	CASSVGGLADLRETQYF	TGTGCCAGCAGCGTAGGTGGACTAGCGGACCTCCGGGAGACCCAGTACTTC
-	TRBV7-9	TRBJ2-5	-	CANSQQEGTQYF	TGTGCCAATTCCCAACAGGAGGGGACCCAGTACTTC
-	TRBV15	TRBJ1-4	-	CATSRDISEKLFF	TGTGCCACCAGCAGGGACATCAGTGAAAAACTGTTTTTT
-	TRBV9	TRBJ1-5	-	CASSVGDGQYGNQPQHF	TGTGCCAGCAGCGTAGGGGACGGCCAGTACGGCAATCAGCCCCAGCATTTT
TRBD1	TRBV2	TRBJ2-7	-	CASNQQGAEVYEQYF	TGTGCCAGCAACCAACAGGGGGCGGAGGTTTACGAGCAGTACTTC
TRBD1	TRBV9	TRBJ1-2	-	CASSIRGQGGSYGYTF	TGTGCCAGCAGCATCCGAGGACAGGGAGGTTCATATGGCTACACCTTC
-	TRBV30	TRBJ1-5	-	CAWSVRGSNQPQHF	TGTGCCTGGAGTGTACGGGGGAGCAATCAGCCCCAGCATTTT